Presented here are 29 T cell receptor beta chains from one specimen sequenced in a study of cytomegalovirus exposure and HLA in healthy donors (dated by TCRdb to about 2017). Receptor amplification or capture employed the immunoSEQ multiplex PCR assay. For the multiplex PCR, a mixture combining 60 forward primers for TCR Vbeta segments and 13 reverse primers for TCR Jbeta segments was used. Held by TCRdb, this immuneACCESS table contains in-frame sequences only and omits some clones. Under half of the omission traces to an unresolved V gene where checked; the cause of the rest is unknown. This sample holds some 130,000 clones; 70% to 80% were observed only once. Approximately 2% of the sample lies in the top ten. Sequencing input: PBMCs. The receptors here all came from a man aged 30 to 39 in good health and CMV-seronegative.

For the CDR3, the DNA is TGCAGCGCCAGGACAGGCGATAACTATGGCTACACCTTC. Amino acids: CSARTGDNYGYTF. The chain joins TRBV29-1 to TRBJ1-2, with 7 bases lining up with TRBD1. J was trimmed by 1 base and V by 7 bases; bases with no gene match: 6. The CDR3 runs to 13 residues. Germline CDR1 SQVTM, CDR2 ANQGSEA.

The chain employs TRBV27 and TRBJ1-1; D gene unclear. The V end was cut by 6 bases, the J end by 0 bases, with 11 bases between. CDR1 and CDR2 (germline): MNHEY, SMNVEV (reference sequence). The CDR3 contains 14 residues. This CDR3 reads CASRQQNMNTEAFF. DNA of the CDR3: TGTGCCAGCAGGCAACAGAACATGAACACTGAAGCTTTCTTT.

V gene TRBV7-6 combines with J gene TRBJ2-5; TRBD2 matches at 11 bases. Unmatched junction bases numbered 6, after V lost 4 bases and J lost 5 bases. The CDR3 loop spans 15 amino acids. The germline V gene has CDR1 SGHVS and CDR2 FNYEAQ. This CDR3 reads CASSSLAGEWETQYF. Here the CDR3 DNA reads TGTGCCAGCAGCTCACTAGCGGGAGAATGGGAGACCCAGTACTTC.

The chain recombines TRBV7-9 with TRBJ1-4; the D is unclear. Per the germline V gene, CDR1 is SEHNR and CDR2 is FQNEAQ (reference sequence). The CDR3 loop spans 14 amino acids. Trimming took off 5 bases at V and 7 bases at J, with 14 bases between the two ends. The CDR3 spells CASSPTEGGEKLFF. The CDR3 DNA follows: TGTGCCAGCAGCCCGACGGAGGGTGGTGAAAAACTGTTTTTT.

V and J are TRBV2 and TRBJ2-2; 8 positions agree with TRBD1. The CDR3 contains 14 residues. From germline, CDR1 is SNHLY and CDR2 FYNNEI. J was trimmed by 5 bases and V by 5 bases; bases with no gene match: 4. The CDR3 is CASSLRTGTGELFF. The CDR3 nucleotides read TGTGCCAGCAGTTTACGGACAGGGACCGGGGAGCTGTTTTTT.

The rearrangement uses TRBV30 and TRBJ2-1, with no clear D. V lost 2 bases and J 1 base, leaving 12 bases between the germline ends. The CDR3 length is 15 residues. The germline gives CDR1 GTSNPN, CDR2 SVGIG (reference sequence). The CDR3 loop reads CAWSRVGDSYNEQFF. CDR3 coding DNA: TGTGCCTGGAGTCGGGTTGGCGATTCCTACAATGAGCAGTTCTTC.

V usage is TRBV6-5 and J usage is TRBJ1-2, with D possibly being TRBD1 (5 bases). V was pared by 0 bases and J by 5 bases, with 16 bases between. This CDR3 has 16 amino acids. CDR1 and CDR2 (germline): MNHEY, SVGAGI. The CDR3 loop is CASSYSLGEAHYGYTF. CDR3 in DNA: TGTGCCAGCAGTTACTCTCTAGGGGAGGCGCATTATGGCTACACCTTC.

This sequence joins TRBV10-1 and TRBJ2-1; perhaps TRBD2 as D (6 bases). The CDR3 loop spans 13 amino acids. Trimming pared 7 bases from V and 7 bases from J, leaving 14 bases between. Per the germline V gene, CDR1 is WNHNN and CDR2 is SYGVQD (reference sequence). CDR3 loop: CASTPGDRNEQFF. In nucleotides, the CDR3 is TGCGCCAGCACCCCGGGAGATCGGAATGAGCAGTTCTTC.

The table lists this clone with a count of one. The genes are TRBV7-8 and TRBJ2-7, with D perhaps matching TRBD1 (5 bases). This CDR3 is built from 13 residues. CDR1 and CDR2 from the germline V gene are SGHVS and FQNEAQ. Trimming pared 1 base from V and 4 bases from J, leaving 8 bases between. The CDR3 is CASSLDRGYEQYF. Written as DNA, the CDR3 is TGTGCCAGCAGCTTAGATAGGGGTTACGAGCAGTACTTC.

This chain links TRBV6-5 with TRBJ2-7, with 7 bases aligning to TRBD2. The junction had 4 bases not matched to a gene; V was cut back by 2 bases and J by 3 bases. Looked up from germline, CDR1 is MNHEY and CDR2 is SVGAGI. The CDR3 loop spans 14 amino acids. This CDR3 reads CASSYSLAVYEQYF. CDR3 DNA: TGTGCCAGCAGTTACAGCCTAGCGGTCTACGAGCAGTACTTC.

This chain links TRBV9 with TRBJ1-3; maybe TRBD1 (5 bases). Germline V lookup: CDR1 SGDLS, CDR2 YYNGEE. The ends were cut back, 0 bases at V and 4 bases at J, with 11 bases in the middle. CDR3 length: 15 amino acids. The CDR3 DNA reads TGTGCCAGCAGCGTAGTCGCAGGGTCAGGAAACACCATATATTTT. The encoded protein is CASSVVAGSGNTIYF. The whole variable domain, remainder taken from reference TRBV9 and TRBJ1-3, is DSGVTQTPKHLITATGQRVTLRCSPRSGDLSVYWYQQSLDQGLQFLIQYYNGEERAKGNILERFSAQQFPDLHSELNLSSLELGDSALYFCASSVVAGSGNTIYFGEGSWLTVV.

The chain combines TRBV20-1 with TRBJ2-5; D gene unclear. The V and J ends lost 5 bases and 1 base respectively, with 5 bases between them. The CDR3 extends over 11 amino acids. From germline, CDR1 is DFQATT and CDR2 SNEGSKA (reference sequence). This CDR3 is CSAPSQETQYF. The CDR3 region has the DNA TGCAGTGCTCCCAGCCAAGAGACCCAGTACTTC.

The rearrangement uses TRBV6-5 and TRBJ2-4; TRBD2 agrees at 7 bases. Losses at the gene ends were 6 bases for V and 4 bases for J; bases not matched to a gene: 9. Germline CDR1 is MNHEY and CDR2 is SVGAGI. CDR3 size: 15 residues. CDR3 bases: TGTGCCAGCAGGGGGGGTTGGGAGGGAAAAAACATTCAGTACTTC. Amino acids: CASRGGWEGKNIQYF.

V is TRBV6-5 and J is TRBJ2-5, with 10 bases aligning to TRBD2. Unmatched junction bases numbered 7, after V lost 2 bases and J lost 4 bases. Germline V gives CDR1 MNHEY, CDR2 SVGAGI. The CDR3 totals 16 residues. CDR3 DNA sequence: TGTGCCAGCAGTTACCTAGCGGGAGTTTCGGTAGAGACCCAGTACTTC. Residues: CASSYLAGVSVETQYF.

This chain connects TRBV9 to TRBJ1-1; D is perhaps TRBD1 (5 bases). V lost 2 bases and J lost 1, with 15 bases in between. CDR3 length: 16 amino acids. Germline V gives CDR1 SGDLS, CDR2 YYNGEE. The DNA of the CDR3 is TGTGCCAGCAGCGTCAATCCCAGGGCGGAGAACACTGAAGCTTTCTTT. Translation gives CASSVNPRAENTEAFF. The variable domain in full, completed from reference TRBV9 and TRBJ1-1, reads DSGVTQTPKHLITATGQRVTLRCSPRSGDLSVYWYQQSLDQGLQFLIQYYNGEERAKGNILERFSAQQFPDLHSELNLSSLELGDSALYFCASSVNPRAENTEAFFGQGTRLTVV.

The rearrangement uses TRBV6-5 and TRBJ1-3; D may be TRBD1 (6 bases). Deletions cut 6 bases from V and 0 bases from J, with 12 bases between. Germline CDR1 is MNHEY and CDR2 is SVGAGI. The CDR3 spans 15 residues. The CDR3 DNA follows: TGTGCCAGCAGCCTGGACAGATTCTCTGGAAACACCATATATTTT. Translation: CASSLDRFSGNTIYF.

The genes are TRBV12-5 and TRBJ2-6, with TRBD1 matching 10 bases. V lost 8 bases, J lost 0 bases, and 7 bases stayed unmatched. The CDR3 runs to 17 residues. Germline values: CDR1 LGHNT, CDR2 FRNRAP. The CDR3 nucleotides are TGTGCTAGTACACCGGGACAGGGGATCTCTGGGGCCAACGTCCTGACTTTC. Translated, it gives CASTPGQGISGANVLTF.

This sequence joins TRBV29-1 and TRBJ2-7; the D gene is possibly TRBD1 (5 bases). Between the trimmed V and J ends, which lost 6 bases and 7 bases, there was a span of 16 bases. Germline V gene data show CDR1 as SQVTM and CDR2 as ANQGSEA. The length of the CDR3 is 12 residues. The CDR3 here is CSVMQGLGEQYF. CDR3 sequence (DNA): TGCAGCGTAATGCAGGGTTTGGGTGAGCAGTACTTC.

This chain links TRBV11-3 with TRBJ2-1; the D is unclear. The length of the CDR3 is 11 residues. V shed 1 base and J shed 9 bases, with 4 bases lying between them. Per the germline V gene, CDR1 is SGHNT and CDR2 is YENEEA. CDR3 amino acids: CASSLGAEQFF. As DNA, the CDR3 is TGTGCCAGCAGCTTAGGGGCTGAGCAGTTCTTC.

This chain's CDR3 is CASSLAGGSVTDTQYF. CDR3 nucleotides: TGTGCCAGCAGCTTAGCGGGCGGGAGTGTCACAGATACGCAGTATTTT. The chain combines TRBV11-3 with TRBJ2-3; TRBD2 matches 7 bases. Unmatched junction bases numbered 6, after V lost 1 base and J lost 2 bases. Germline V gives CDR1 SGHNT, CDR2 YENEEA. The CDR3 covers 16 residues. Full variable domain (rest looked up from reference TRBV11-3 and TRBJ2-3): EAGVVQSPRYKIIEKKQPVAFWCNPISGHNTLYWYLQNLGQGPELLIRYENEEAVDDSQLPKDRFSAERLKGVDSTLKIQPAELGDSAVYLCASSLAGGSVTDTQYFGPGTRLTVL.

The chain is built from TRBV10-1 and TRBJ1-5; 8 bases line up with TRBD1. Germline V lookup: CDR1 WNHNN, CDR2 SYGVQD (reference sequence). V was pared by 8 bases and J by 7 bases, with 7 bases of the junction left unmatched. The length of the CDR3 is 13 residues. CDR3 in DNA: TGCGCCAGCTCAGGGGGCGTTGGGCAGCCCCAGCATTTT. Protein product: CASSGGVGQPQHF.

The chain employs TRBV6-1 and TRBJ2-2; perhaps TRBD1 as D (7 bases). Trimming shortened V by 2 bases and J by 5 bases, and 12 bases separated the two germline ends. The CDR3 has 15 amino acids. Germline CDR1 is MNHNS and CDR2 is SASEGT. The CDR3 DNA is TGTGCCAGCAGTGAATTCCAGGGGGGAACCGGGGAGCTGTTTTTT. It yields the protein CASSEFQGGTGELFF.

This clone occurred once. This chain uses TRBV2 with TRBJ2-5; D is unresolved. The length of the CDR3 is 12 residues. V lost 6 bases to trimming and J lost 1 base, with 6 bases between them. From germline, CDR1 is SNHLY and CDR2 FYNNEI. The CDR3 sequence: CASSPGQETQYF. Here the CDR3 DNA reads TGTGCCAGCAGCCCGGGCCAAGAGACCCAGTACTTC.

The V and J genes are TRBV7-3 and TRBJ2-1; 7 nucleotides align to TRBD1. CDR3 length: 13 amino acids. V was pared by 2 bases and J by 6 bases, with 1 base of the junction left unmatched. Germline V gene lookup returns CDR1 SGHTA and CDR2 FQGTGA. Here the CDR3 reads CASSLWDSNEQFF. The CDR3 bases are TGTGCCAGCAGCTTATGGGACAGCAATGAGCAGTTCTTC.

CDR3 loop: CASSLANREYEQYF. CDR3 sequence (DNA): TGTGCCAGCAGCTTGGCCAACAGAGAATACGAGCAGTACTTC. The rearrangement joins TRBV5-6 to TRBJ2-7; D is unresolved. This CDR3 has 14 amino acids. CDR1 and CDR2 (germline): SGHDT, YYEEEE. Trimming removed 0 bases at V and 4 bases at J, with 11 bases between.

The V call is TRBV6-5, the J call TRBJ2-7; a weak D match, TRBD2 (5 bases). Germline assignment: CDR1 MNHEY and CDR2 SVGAGI. V lost 2 bases and J lost 3, with 5 bases in between. The CDR3 loop spans 12 amino acids. DNA for the CDR3: TGTGCCAGCAGTTACGCGGGCTACGAGCAGTACTTC. This encodes CASSYAGYEQYF.

Regarding this clone: Other nucleotide sequences from this sample produce the same CDR3. This chain joins TRBV27 and TRBJ2-1, with a tentative D call TRBD2 (6 bases). The CDR3 sequence is 13 residues long. V dropped 0 bases and J dropped 6 bases, with 6 bases sitting between them. Germline V lookup: CDR1 MNHEY, CDR2 SMNVEV (reference sequence). The CDR3, as DNA: TGTGCCAGCAGTTTATCCGGGGGCAATGAGCAGTTCTTC. It codes for CASSLSGGNEQFF.

The V and J genes are TRBV5-4 and TRBJ2-7, with 10 bases fitting TRBD1. Germline CDR1 reads SGHNT; CDR2 reads YYREEE (reference sequence). The V and J ends lost 3 bases and 4 bases, in that order; junction bases with no gene match: 4. This CDR3 is built from 14 residues. DNA for the CDR3: TGTGCCAGCAGCTACGGGACAGGGGAGTACGAGCAGTACTTC. It specifies CASSYGTGEYEQYF.

The genes are TRBV10-3 and TRBJ2-1; maybe TRBD1 (5 bases). The CDR3 is 13 amino acids. The V end lost 10 bases, the J end lost 5 bases, and 15 bases lay between the germline ends. Germline loops: CDR1 ENHRY, CDR2 SYGVKD. CDR3 sequence: CATTDNADNEQFF. The CDR3 region has the DNA TGTGCCACCACGGACAACGCAGACAATGAGCAGTTCTTC.